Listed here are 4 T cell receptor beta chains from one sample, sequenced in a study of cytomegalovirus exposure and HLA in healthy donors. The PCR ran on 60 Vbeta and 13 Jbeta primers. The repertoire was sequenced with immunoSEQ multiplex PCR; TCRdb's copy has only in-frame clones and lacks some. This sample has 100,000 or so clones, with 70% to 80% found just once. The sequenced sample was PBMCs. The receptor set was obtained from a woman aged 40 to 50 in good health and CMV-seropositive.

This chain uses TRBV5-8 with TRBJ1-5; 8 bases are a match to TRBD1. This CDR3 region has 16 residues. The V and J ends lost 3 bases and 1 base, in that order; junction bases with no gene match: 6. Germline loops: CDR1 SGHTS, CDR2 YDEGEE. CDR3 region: CASSSQGGLSNQPQHF. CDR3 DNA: TGTGCCAGCAGCTCACAGGGGGGGTTAAGCAATCAGCCCCAGCATTTT.

The CDR3 sequence: CASRRGGQGALNEQFF. DNA of the CDR3: TGTGCCAGTAGGAGAGGTGGGCAGGGGGCTTTAAATGAGCAGTTCTTC. This chain connects TRBV7-2 to TRBJ2-1, with TRBD1 identical over 8 bases. The CDR3 has 16 residues. Germline V CDR1 and CDR2: SGHTA, FQGNSA. With V trimmed by 9 bases and J by 7 bases, 17 bases remained unmatched.

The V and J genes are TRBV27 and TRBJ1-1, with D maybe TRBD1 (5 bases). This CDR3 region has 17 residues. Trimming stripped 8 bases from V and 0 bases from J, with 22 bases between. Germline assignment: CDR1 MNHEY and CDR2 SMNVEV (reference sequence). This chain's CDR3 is CASQNWAGIGMNTEAFF. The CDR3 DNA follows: TGTGCCAGCCAAAATTGGGCAGGGATAGGGATGAACACTGAAGCTTTCTTT.

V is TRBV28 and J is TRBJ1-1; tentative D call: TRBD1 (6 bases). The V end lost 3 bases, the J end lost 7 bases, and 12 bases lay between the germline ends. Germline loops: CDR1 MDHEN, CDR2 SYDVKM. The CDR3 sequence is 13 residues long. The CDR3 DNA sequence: TGTGCCAGCAGTTTCGGGGGGCGGGGTGAAGCTTTCTTT. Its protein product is CASSFGGRGEAFF.